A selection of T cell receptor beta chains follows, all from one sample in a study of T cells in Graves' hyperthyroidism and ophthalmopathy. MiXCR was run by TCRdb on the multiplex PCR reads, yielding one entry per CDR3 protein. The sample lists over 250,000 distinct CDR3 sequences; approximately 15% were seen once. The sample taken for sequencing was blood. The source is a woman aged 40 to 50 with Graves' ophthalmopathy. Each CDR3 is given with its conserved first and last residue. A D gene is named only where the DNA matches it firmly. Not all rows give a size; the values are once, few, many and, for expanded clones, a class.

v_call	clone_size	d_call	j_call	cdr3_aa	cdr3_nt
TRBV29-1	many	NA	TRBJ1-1	CSVARSESTEAFF	TGCAGCGTTGCCAGGTCTGAGAGTACTGAAGCTTTCTTT
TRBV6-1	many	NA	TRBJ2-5	CASSRHPDGQETQYF	TGTGCCAGCAGTCGGCACCCGGACGGCCAAGAGACCCAGTACTTC
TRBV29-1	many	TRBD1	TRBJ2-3	CSVGQVEGDTQYF	TGCAGCGTAGGACAGGTAGAGGGAGATACGCAGTATTTT
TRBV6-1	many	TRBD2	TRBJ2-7	CASSSGISYEQYF	TGTGCCAGCAGTAGCGGGATCTCCTACGAGCAGTACTTC
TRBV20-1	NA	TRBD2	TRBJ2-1	CSATGLAGGGSYNEQFF	TGCAGTGCAACCGGACTAGCAGGAGGGGGGTCCTACAATGAGCAGTTCTTC
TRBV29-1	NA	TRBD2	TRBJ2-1	CSVEDSLAGSREQFF	TGCAGCGTTGAAGATTCACTAGCGGGGTCCCGGGAGCAGTTCTTC
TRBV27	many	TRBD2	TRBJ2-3	CASSPRTSRSTDTQYF	TGTGCCAGCAGTCCCCGGACTAGCCGAAGCACAGATACGCAGTATTTT
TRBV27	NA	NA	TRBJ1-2	CASSTYRADNPYGYTF	TGTGCCAGCAGTACATACAGGGCCGACAACCCCTATGGCTACACCTTC
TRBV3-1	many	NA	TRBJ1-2	CASSHHDGNYGYTF	TGTGCCAGCAGCCATCATGACGGGAACTATGGCTACACCTTC
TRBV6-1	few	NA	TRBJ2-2	CASNSRRARTGELFF	TGTGCCAGCAACTCACGGAGGGCAAGAACCGGGGAGCTGTTTTTT
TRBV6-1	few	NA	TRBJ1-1	CASSNSRLGTEAFF	TGTGCCAGCAGTAACAGCCGTTTGGGCACTGAAGCTTTCTTT
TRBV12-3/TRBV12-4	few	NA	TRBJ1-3	CASSFSAAGNTIYF	TGTGCCAGCAGTTTCTCAGCGGCTGGAAACACCATATATTTT
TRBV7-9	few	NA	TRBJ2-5	CASSLAPGNQETQYF	TGTGCCAGCAGCTTAGCGCCAGGCAACCAAGAGACCCAGTACTTC
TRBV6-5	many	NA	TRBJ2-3	CASSYSRGIGDTQYF	TGTGCCAGCAGTTACTCGAGGGGCATTGGGGATACGCAGTATTTT
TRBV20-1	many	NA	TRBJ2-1	CSARDSASVTNEQFF	TGCAGTGCTAGAGATTCGGCTAGCGTAACCAATGAGCAGTTCTTC
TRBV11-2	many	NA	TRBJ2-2	CASSLEGVTGELFF	TGTGCCAGCAGCTTAGAAGGGGTGACCGGGGAGCTGTTTTTT
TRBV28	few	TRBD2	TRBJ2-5	CASNLSGAGGTQYF	TGTGCCAGCAATCTAAGCGGGGCCGGAGGGACCCAGTACTTC
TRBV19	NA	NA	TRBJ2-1	CASRGSGNNEQFF	TGTGCCAGCCGGGGGAGCGGCAACAATGAGCAGTTCTTC
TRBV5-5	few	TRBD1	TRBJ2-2	CASSLEGQGAIGELFF	TGTGCCAGCAGCTTGGAGGGACAGGGGGCGATCGGGGAGCTGTTTTTT
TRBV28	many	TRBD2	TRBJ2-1	CASSLWTSGYNEQFF	TGTGCCAGCAGTTTATGGACTAGCGGGTACAATGAGCAGTTCTTC
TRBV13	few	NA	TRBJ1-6	CASSLEGYGNSPLHF	TGTGCCAGCAGCTTAGAAGGGTACGGTAATTCACCCCTCCACTTT
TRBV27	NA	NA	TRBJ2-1	CASSLWVNNEQFF	TGTGCCAGCAGTTTATGGGTTAACAATGAGCAGTTCTTC
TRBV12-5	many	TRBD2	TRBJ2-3	CASGLRGGGADTQYF	TGTGCTAGTGGTCTCCGCGGGGGGGGGGCAGATACGCAGTATTTT
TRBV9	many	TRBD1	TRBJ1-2	CASSVGTGGGYTF	TGTGCCAGCAGCGTAGGGACAGGGGGTGGCTACACCTTC
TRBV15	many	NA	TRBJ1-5	CATSRVFGGRNQPQHF	TGTGCCACCAGCAGAGTCTTCGGTGGGCGCAATCAGCCCCAGCATTTT
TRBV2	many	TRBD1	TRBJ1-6	CASSLQQGASLNSPLHF	TGTGCCAGCAGTCTACAACAGGGGGCCAGCCTTAATTCACCCCTCCACTTT
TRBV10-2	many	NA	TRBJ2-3	CASSEVGGQTQYF	TGCGCCAGCAGTGAGGTCGGGGGGCAAACGCAGTATTTT
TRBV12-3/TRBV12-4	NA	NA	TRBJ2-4	CASSLAFSKNIQYF	TGTGCCAGCAGTTTAGCGTTTTCCAAAAACATTCAGTACTTC
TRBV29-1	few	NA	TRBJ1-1	CSEVLSARGEAFF	TGCAGCGAGGTACTCTCGGCTAGGGGGGAAGCTTTCTTT
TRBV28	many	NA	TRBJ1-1	CASSYSRQYSEAFF	TGTGCCAGCAGTTATAGTCGGCAGTATAGTGAAGCTTTCTTT
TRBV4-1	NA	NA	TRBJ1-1	CASSQGAPPSSKNTEAFF	TGCGCCAGCAGCCAAGGGGCTCCCCCAAGTTCGAAGAACACTGAAGCTTTCTTT
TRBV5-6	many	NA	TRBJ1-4	CASSQAGAEKLFF	TGTGCCAGCAGCCAAGCCGGGGCGGAAAAACTGTTTTTT
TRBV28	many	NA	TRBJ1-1	CASSSRSVGEAFF	TGTGCCAGCAGTTCACGGAGTGTGGGTGAAGCTTTCTTT
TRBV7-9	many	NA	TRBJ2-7	CASSRSSEQYF	TGTGCCAGCAGCCGCTCTAGCGAGCAGTACTTC
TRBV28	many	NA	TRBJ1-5	CASSSPTGTNQPQHF	TGTGCCAGCAGTTCACCGACAGGCACCAATCAGCCCCAGCATTTT
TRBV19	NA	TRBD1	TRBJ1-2	CASRSRGVINYGYTF	TGTGCCAGTAGGAGCAGGGGGGTGATTAACTATGGCTACACCTTC
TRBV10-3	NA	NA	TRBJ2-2	CAISETGELFF	TGTGCCATCAGTGAGACCGGGGAGCTGTTTTTT
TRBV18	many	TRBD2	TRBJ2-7	CASSPMGLAGVEQYF	TGTGCCAGCTCACCGATGGGACTAGCGGGGGTCGAGCAGTACTTC
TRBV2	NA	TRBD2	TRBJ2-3	CASRRETSGGSTDTQYF	TGTGCCAGCAGAAGAGAAACTAGCGGGGGGAGTACAGATACGCAGTATTTT
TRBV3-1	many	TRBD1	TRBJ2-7	CASSQSADRLFYEQYF	TGTGCCAGCAGCCAATCCGCGGACAGGCTATTTTACGAGCAGTACTTC
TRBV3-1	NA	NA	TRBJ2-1	CASSQRLIAEHHNEQFF	TGTGCCAGCAGTCAAAGGCTGATAGCGGAACACCACAATGAGCAGTTCTTC
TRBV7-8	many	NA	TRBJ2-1	CASSLGGSSSYNEQFF	TGTGCCAGCAGCTTAGGGGGGTCGAGCTCCTACAATGAGCAGTTCTTC
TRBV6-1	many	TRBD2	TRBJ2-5	CASSRRGLAGQETQYF	TGTGCCAGCAGTAGACGCGGACTAGCGGGACAGGAGACCCAGTACTTC
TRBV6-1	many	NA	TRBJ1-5	CASSEVFTASNQPQHF	TGTGCCAGCAGTGAAGTATTTACAGCTAGCAATCAGCCCCAGCATTTT
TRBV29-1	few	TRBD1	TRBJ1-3	CSVEMGRGGDTIYF	TGCAGCGTTGAGATGGGCAGGGGGGGTGACACCATATATTTT
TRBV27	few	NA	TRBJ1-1	CASSQGWSTEASF	TGTGCCAGCAGTCAAGGGTGGTCCACTGAAGCTTCCTTT
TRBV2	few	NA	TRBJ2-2	CASAGTAANTGELFF	TGTGCCAGCGCAGGGACGGCCGCGAACACCGGGGAGCTGTTTTTT
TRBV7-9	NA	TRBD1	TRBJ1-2	CASSLSRDSRRYGYSF	TGTGCCAGCAGCTTGTCCCGGGACAGTAGGCGATACGGCTACTCCTTC
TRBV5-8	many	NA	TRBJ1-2	CASSPTGSDGYTF	TGTGCCAGCAGCCCTACAGGGAGTGATGGCTACACCTTC
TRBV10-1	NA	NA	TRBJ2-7	CASSDHPTGLSYEQYF	TGCGCCAGCAGTGACCATCCGACAGGCCTCTCCTACGAGCAGTACTTC
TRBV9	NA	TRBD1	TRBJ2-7	CASSVGSGGNDEQYF	TGTGCCAGCAGCGTAGGCTCAGGGGGAAACGACGAGCAGTACTTC
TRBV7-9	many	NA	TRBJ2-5	CASSYAGAYQETQYF	TGTGCCAGCTCCTACGCGGGGGCGTACCAAGAGACCCAGTACTTC
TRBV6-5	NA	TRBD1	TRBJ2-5	CASSYGRGHRETQYF	TGTGCCAGCAGTTACGGTAGGGGGCATAGAGAGACCCAGTACTTC
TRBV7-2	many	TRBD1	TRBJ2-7	CASSLTRGRDYEQYF	TGTGCCAGCAGCTTAACCAGGGGGAGAGACTACGAGCAGTACTTC
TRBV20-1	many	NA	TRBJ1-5	CSANLGTQPQHF	TGCAGTGCTAACCTCGGGACTCAGCCCCAGCATTTT